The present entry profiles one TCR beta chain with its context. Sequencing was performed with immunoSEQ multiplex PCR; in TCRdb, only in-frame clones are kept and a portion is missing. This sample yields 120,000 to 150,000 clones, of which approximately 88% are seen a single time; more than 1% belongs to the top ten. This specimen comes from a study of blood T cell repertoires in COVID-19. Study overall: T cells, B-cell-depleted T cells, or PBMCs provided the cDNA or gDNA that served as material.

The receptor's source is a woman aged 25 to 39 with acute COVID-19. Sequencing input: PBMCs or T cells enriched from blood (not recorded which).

The CDR3 DNA follows: TGTGCCAGCAGGGACACAGGGACGAGTCAGCCCCAGCATTTT. Encoded protein: CASRDTGTSQPQHF. The chain recombines TRBV2 with TRBJ1-5, with a tentative D call TRBD1 (6 bases). Trimming left V 6 bases short and J 6 bases short, with 15 bases between. Germline V gene sequence: CDR1 SNHLY, CDR2 FYNNEI. The CDR3 extends over 14 amino acids.